The 30 T cell receptor beta chains in this list originate from one sample, sequenced in a study of CD8 T cells in Susac syndrome. The RNA input was roughly 0.45 to 1 ug, and it was reverse transcribed with random hexamers. MiXCR was run by TCRdb on the immunoSEQ multiplex PCR reads, yielding one entry per CDR3 protein. Of approximately 190,000 distinct CDR3 sequences in the sample, more than 90% were seen once. Material: CD4+ T cells from PBMCs. These receptors were obtained from a human donor with multiple sclerosis.

This chain joins TRBV12-3 or TRBV12-4 and TRBJ1-5, with 7 bases fitting TRBD1. This CDR3 is built from 14 residues. After removal of 6 bases from V and 5 bases from J, the junction contained 7 bases not matched to a gene. The CDR3 sequence is CASRTGQYYQPQHF. CDR3 nucleotides: TGTGCCAGCAGGACGGGACAGTATTATCAGCCCCAGCATTTT.

The chain recombines TRBV3-1 with TRBJ1-1, with a weak D call TRBD1 (5 bases). Germline-derived CDR1 and CDR2 are LGHDT and YNNKEL (reference sequence). The CDR3 is 15 amino acids. The ends were cut back, 1 base at V and 1 base at J, with 10 bases in the middle. This chain's CDR3 is CASSQVGTENTEAFF. The CDR3, as DNA: TGTGCCAGCAGCCAAGTAGGGACCGAGAACACTGAAGCTTTCTTT.

This chain uses TRBV20-1 with TRBJ2-5; no firm D call. The germline V and J ends were trimmed by 4 bases and 3 bases, with 6 bases remaining between them. CDR1 and CDR2 (germline): DFQATT, SNEGSKA (reference sequence). The CDR3 loop spans 11 amino acids. CDR3: CSATEEETQYF. In nucleotides, the CDR3 is TGCAGTGCTACCGAGGAAGAGACCCAGTACTTC.

The chain couples TRBV29-1 to TRBJ2-1; 14 nucleotides match TRBD2. Trimming cost V 4 bases and J 5 bases; bases outside gene matches: 4. The CDR3 runs to 15 residues. Germline CDR1 reads SQVTM; CDR2 reads ANQGSEA. The CDR3, as DNA: TGCAGCGTTGCGGGACTAGCGGGAGAGAACAATGAGCAGTTCTTC. Its protein is CSVAGLAGENNEQFF.

This clonotype was counted a few times. The J gene is TRBJ2-5, the V gene TRBV18; no clear D gene. CDR1 is KGHSH, CDR2 LQKENI, per germline. The CDR3 consists of 12 residues. Trimming shortened V by 3 bases and J by 1 base, and 3 bases separated the two germline ends. The CDR3 nucleotides are TGTGCCAGCTCACCGGTCCAAGAGACCCAGTACTTC. The encoded protein is CASSPVQETQYF.

The chain carries TRBV5-4 and TRBJ2-1, with 7 bases lining up with TRBD1. The ends lost 5 bases at V and 2 bases at J; junction bases unmatched: 7. CDR3 length: 15 residues. Germline CDR1 and CDR2: SGHNT and YYREEE (reference sequence). CDR3 sequence reads: CASSMTGSAYNEQFF. DNA of the CDR3: TGTGCCAGCAGTATGACAGGGAGTGCCTACAATGAGCAGTTCTTC.

The DNA of the CDR3 is TGTGCCAGCAGCCGAGTAAACACGGGAATGAACACTGAAGCTTTCTTT. This encodes CASSRVNTGMNTEAFF. V gene TRBV5-4 combines with J gene TRBJ1-1; D gene ambiguous. The V and J ends lost 4 bases and 0 bases respectively, with 16 bases between them. This CDR3 is 16 amino acids long. Germline V gives CDR1 SGHNT, CDR2 YYREEE (reference sequence).

The chain uses TRBV12-3 or TRBV12-4 and TRBJ1-1; D might be TRBD1 (5 bases). The CDR3 extends over 14 amino acids. V dropped 6 bases and J dropped 1 base, with 12 bases sitting between them. For the CDR3, the DNA is TGTGCCAGCAGACTAGACGACAGGAACACTGAAGCTTTCTTT. It yields the protein CASRLDDRNTEAFF.

This chain links TRBV10-3 with TRBJ2-5; TRBD2 matches at 7 bases. Germline values: CDR1 ENHRY, CDR2 SYGVKD. V lost 6 bases and J lost 5; bases outside the gene matches: 9. The CDR3 totals 14 residues. In DNA form, the CDR3 reads TGTGCCATCAGCTCGAGCGGGGCCGGGGAGACCCAGTACTTC. Translating gives CAISSSGAGETQYF.

The J gene is TRBJ2-3, the V gene TRBV9; D tentatively fits TRBD1 or TRBD2 (5 bases each). V dropped 2 bases and J dropped 1 base, with 5 bases sitting between them. The V gene's germline CDR1 is SGDLS and CDR2 YYNGEE. CDR3 length: 13 residues. This CDR3 reads CASSVGGTDTQYF. As DNA, the CDR3 is TGTGCCAGCAGCGTGGGGGGCACAGATACGCAGTATTTT. The whole variable domain, filled in from reference TRBV9 and TRBJ2-3, reads DSGVTQTPKHLITATGQRVTLRCSPRSGDLSVYWYQQSLDQGLQFLIQYYNGEERAKGNILERFSAQQFPDLHSELNLSSLELGDSALYFCASSVGGTDTQYFGPGTRLTVL.

The chain recombines TRBV5-1 with TRBJ2-5; 7 nucleotides line up with TRBD1. Germline loops: CDR1 SGHRS, CDR2 YFSETQ. Trimming at V came to 3 bases and at J to 1 base, leaving 3 bases not matched to a gene. This CDR3 region has 14 residues. This chain's CDR3 is CASSSGTAQETQYF. The CDR3 DNA reads as TGCGCCAGCAGCTCGGGGACAGCCCAAGAGACCCAGTACTTC.

Only one count was recorded for this clonotype. The rearrangement joins TRBV14 to TRBJ2-1; TRBD1 matches at 9 bases. Germline CDR1 reads SGHDN; CDR2 reads FVKESK. V dropped 6 bases and J dropped 6; count of bases not matched to a gene: 9. The CDR3 extends over 15 amino acids. In nucleotides, the CDR3 is TGTGCCAGCAGACGTACGGGACAGGGACGCAATGAGCAGTTCTTC. Translating it yields CASRRTGQGRNEQFF.

The rearrangement joins TRBV7-3 to TRBJ2-2; D ambiguous. The CDR3 totals 13 residues. In germline, CDR1 is SGHTA, CDR2 FQGTGA. The V end lost 6 bases, the J end lost 8 bases, and 13 bases lay between the germline ends. The CDR3 is CASSSRIEGELFF. In DNA, the CDR3 is TGTGCCAGCAGTTCCCGCATTGAGGGGGAGCTGTTTTTT.

This clonotype was counted a single time. This chain links TRBV11-2 with TRBJ1-1; the D is unclear. Trimming pared 6 bases from V and 1 base from J, leaving 9 bases between. Germline loops: CDR1 SGHAT, CDR2 FQNNGV. The CDR3 runs to 13 residues. The CDR3: CASSFQANTEAFF. In DNA, the CDR3 is TGTGCCAGCAGTTTCCAAGCGAACACTGAAGCTTTCTTT.

This chain uses TRBV6-2 or TRBV6-3 with TRBJ2-7, with a tentative D call TRBD2 (7 bases). This CDR3 has 15 amino acids. The germline gives CDR1 MNHEY, CDR2 SVGEGT. V lost 5 bases and J 5 bases, leaving 19 bases between the germline ends. The CDR3 protein is CASSPAGARSNEQYF. The CDR3 nucleotides are TGTGCCAGCAGTCCCGCGGGGGCGCGAAGTAACGAGCAGTACTTC.

The genes are TRBV2 and TRBJ1-1; a weak D match, TRBD1 (5 bases). Looked up from germline, CDR1 is SNHLY and CDR2 is FYNNEI. Trimming shortened V by 8 bases and J by 0 bases, and 10 bases separated the two germline ends. This CDR3 has 13 residues. In nucleotides, the CDR3 is TGTGCCAGCCTCAGGGAAATGAACACTGAAGCTTTCTTT. Translation: CASLREMNTEAFF.

The chain combines TRBV3-1 with TRBJ2-7; D is uncertain. This CDR3 is 13 amino acids long. V was trimmed by 8 bases and J by 5 bases, leaving 16 bases between them. Germline V CDR1 and CDR2: LGHDT, YNNKEL (reference sequence). The CDR3 reads CASSSPPVDEQYF. CDR3 nucleotides: TGTGCCAGCTCCTCCCCACCAGTTGACGAGCAGTACTTC.

J is TRBJ1-1 and V is TRBV7-9, with D maybe TRBD1 (6 bases). The CDR3 has 13 residues. Germline lookup yields CDR1 SEHNR and CDR2 FQNEAQ (reference sequence). Trimming stripped 5 bases from V and 6 bases from J, with 13 bases between. The CDR3 region has the DNA TGTGCCAGCAGCATTCAGGGGAATGCTGAAGCTTTCTTT. This sequence encodes CASSIQGNAEAFF. Drawing the rest from reference TRBV7-9 and TRBJ1-1, the complete variable domain is DTGVSQNPRHKITKRGQNVTFRCDPISEHNRLYWYRQTLGQGPEFLTYFQNEAQLEKSRLLSDRFSAERPKGSFSTLEIQRTEQGDSAMYLCASSIQGNAEAFFGQGTRLTVV.

The rearrangement uses TRBV27 and TRBJ2-1; 9 positions match TRBD2. J lost 5 bases, V lost 0 bases, and 5 bases had no gene match. CDR3 length: 16 residues. The V gene's germline CDR1 is MNHEY and CDR2 SMNVEV (reference sequence). This CDR3 is CASSLSRGRVNNEQFF. In nucleotides, the CDR3 is TGTGCCAGCAGTTTATCCCGCGGGAGGGTGAACAATGAGCAGTTCTTC.

This clonotype was recorded only once. The gene calls are TRBV4-1 and TRBJ2-4; 9 bases line up with TRBD1. CDR3 length: 14 amino acids. The V and J ends lost 2 bases and 8 bases, in that order; junction bases with no gene match: 4. CDR1 and CDR2 (germline): MGHRA, YSYEKL. CDR3 amino acids: CASSQPRQGDIQYF. CDR3 DNA: TGCGCCAGCAGCCAACCTCGACAGGGGGACATTCAGTACTTC.

DNA for the CDR3: TGTGCCAGCAGCTCCAGGAGGTTGGATACGCAGTATTTT. Translation: CASSSRRLDTQYF. This chain links TRBV7-2 with TRBJ2-3; D is perhaps TRBD2 (5 bases). Germline loops: CDR1 SGHTA, CDR2 FQGNSA. The CDR3 totals 13 residues. V was pared by 4 bases and J by 6 bases, with 11 bases between.

The chain has TRBV29-1 and TRBJ2-1; 10 bases align to TRBD2. The CDR3 contains 13 residues. Germline V gives CDR1 SQVTM, CDR2 ANQGSEA. Germline trimming cut 3 bases from V and 12 bases from J; bases unmatched to any gene: 8. The CDR3 sequence: CSVEVAGGPPQFF. DNA of the CDR3: TGCAGCGTTGAGGTAGCGGGGGGCCCCCCGCAGTTCTTC.

The rearrangement uses TRBV12-3 or TRBV12-4 and TRBJ1-5; D is ambiguous. This CDR3 contains 13 residues. V was cut by 5 bases and J by 4 bases, with 9 bases left in between. The CDR3 protein is CASSPRRNQPQHF. The CDR3 DNA sequence: TGTGCCAGCAGTCCCCGGAGAAATCAGCCCCAGCATTTT.

The chain recombines TRBV5-1 with TRBJ2-5, with D perhaps assigned TRBD1 or TRBD2 (5 bases each). Germline CDR1 is SGHRS and CDR2 is YFSETQ. The CDR3 covers 12 residues. V gave up 5 bases and J gave up 4 bases, with 9 bases separating them. CDR3 coding DNA: TGCGCCAGCAGGAGGGGCCCAGAGACCCAGTACTTC. Encoded protein: CASRRGPETQYF.

The chain employs TRBV20-1 and TRBJ1-2; a possible D gene is TRBD1 (6 bases). CDR1 is DFQATT, CDR2 SNEGSKA, per germline (reference sequence). V dropped 3 bases and J dropped 8 bases, with 19 bases sitting between them. There are 14 residues in the CDR3. The CDR3 protein is CSASGQSESRGYTF. CDR3 coding DNA: TGCAGTGCTAGTGGACAGAGTGAGAGTAGGGGCTACACCTTC.

V usage is TRBV25-1 and J usage is TRBJ1-5, with D perhaps TRBD1 (5 bases). The CDR3 covers 16 residues. The V and J ends lost 3 bases and 7 bases respectively, with 19 bases between them. Germline CDR1 and CDR2: MGHDK and SYGVNS. The CDR3 bases are TGTGCCAGCAGTGATCCCGGCCGGGGCAGTGACCAGCCCCAGCATTTT. Translated, it gives CASSDPGRGSDQPQHF.

This clonotype came up once. The chain has TRBV10-3 and TRBJ2-1, with TRBD2 matching 8 bases. CDR1 and CDR2 from the germline V gene are ENHRY and SYGVKD. The CDR3 is 14 residues long. V lost 6 bases and J lost 6; bases outside the gene matches: 7. The CDR3 sequence is CAIRDSTSGNEQFF. CDR3 nucleotides: TGTGCCATCAGGGACTCAACTAGCGGCAATGAGCAGTTCTTC.

The chain combines TRBV27 with TRBJ2-7; D unresolved. The germline gives CDR1 MNHEY, CDR2 SMNVEV (reference sequence). There are 15 residues in the CDR3. Deletions cut 6 bases from V and 6 bases from J, with 21 bases between. In nucleotides, the CDR3 is TGTGCCAGCAGCACAACCTCAGGAGTCGAAGGCGAGCAGTACTTC. This gives the protein CASSTTSGVEGEQYF.

V and J are TRBV12-3 or TRBV12-4 and TRBJ1-2; possibly TRBD1 for D (6 bases). The ends were cut back, 0 bases at V and 8 bases at J, with 16 bases in the middle. This CDR3 comprises 15 residues. The CDR3 is CASSLAGHSAGGYTF. CDR3 DNA sequence: TGTGCCAGCAGTTTAGCGGGACACTCGGCGGGAGGCTACACCTTC.

This chain uses TRBV27 with TRBJ2-1; 11 bases align to TRBD2. CDR3 length: 20 amino acids. Germline V gene data show CDR1 as MNHEY and CDR2 as SMNVEV (reference sequence). V lost 6 bases, J lost 0 bases, and 16 bases stayed unmatched. The CDR3: CASSPLASGRPSSSYNEQFF. The CDR3 DNA follows: TGTGCCAGCAGCCCCCTCGCTAGCGGGAGGCCCTCGAGCTCCTACAATGAGCAGTTCTTC.